In this sample, the clone carrying this TCR beta chain turned up a few times. One junction end disagrees with the germline gene, perhaps due to a read error. Per the authors' pipeline: Estimated nucleated cell counts came from reference gene primer amplification. Libraries were prepared by immunoSEQ multiplex PCR; TCRdb keeps only in-frame clonotypes and omits some of them. The D gene and trimming were derived from the DNA, and the V and J assignments and clone size from that table. In the table there are some 50,000 clones, 65% to 85% of which are singletons. Per germline, CDR1 SEHNR and CDR2 FQNEAQ (reference sequence). CDR3 length: 11 amino acids. The sample is drawn from a study of blood T cell repertoires in COVID-19. On the study more broadly: Samples of COVID-19 (acute and convalescent) were obtained from the United States, Italy and Spain.

The sequenced sample consisted of peripheral blood. The sequence was obtained from a man in his sixties or seventies with acute or convalescent COVID-19. The chain links TRBV7-9 to TRBJ2-7; TRBD1 matches 8 bases. The CDR3 loop is CASSSSTGALF. Here the CDR3 DNA reads TGTGCCAGCAGCTCTTCGACAGGGGCCCTCTTC.